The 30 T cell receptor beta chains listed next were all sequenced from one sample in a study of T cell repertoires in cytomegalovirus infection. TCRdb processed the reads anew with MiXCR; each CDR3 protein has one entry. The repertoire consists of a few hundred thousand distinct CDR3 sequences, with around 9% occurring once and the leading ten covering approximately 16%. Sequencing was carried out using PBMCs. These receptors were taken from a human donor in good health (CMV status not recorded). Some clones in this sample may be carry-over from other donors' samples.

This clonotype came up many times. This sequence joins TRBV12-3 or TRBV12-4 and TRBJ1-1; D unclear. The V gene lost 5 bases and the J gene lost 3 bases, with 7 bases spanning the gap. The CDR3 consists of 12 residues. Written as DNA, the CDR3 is TGTGCCAGCAGTCCCCAGTACACTGAAGCTTTCTTT. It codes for CASSPQYTEAFF.

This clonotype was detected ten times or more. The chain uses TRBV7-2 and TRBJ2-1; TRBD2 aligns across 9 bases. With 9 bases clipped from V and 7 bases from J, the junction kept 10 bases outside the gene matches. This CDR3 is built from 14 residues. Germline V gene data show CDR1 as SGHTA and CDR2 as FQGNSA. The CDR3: CASVKERGDNEQFF. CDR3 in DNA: TGTGCCAGTGTCAAAGAGCGGGGGGATAATGAGCAGTTCTTC.

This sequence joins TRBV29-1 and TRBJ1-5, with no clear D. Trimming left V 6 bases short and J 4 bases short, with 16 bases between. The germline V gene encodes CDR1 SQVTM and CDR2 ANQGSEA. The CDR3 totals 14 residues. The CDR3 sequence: CSVWGGNGNQPQHF. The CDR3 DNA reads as TGCAGCGTATGGGGAGGGAATGGGAATCAGCCCCAGCATTTT.

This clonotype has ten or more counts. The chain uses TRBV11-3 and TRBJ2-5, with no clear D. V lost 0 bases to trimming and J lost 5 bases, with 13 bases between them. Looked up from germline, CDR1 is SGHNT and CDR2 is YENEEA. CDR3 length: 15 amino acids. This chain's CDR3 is CASSLERRLGETQYF. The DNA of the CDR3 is TGTGCCAGCAGCTTAGAACGAAGACTTGGCGAGACCCAGTACTTC.

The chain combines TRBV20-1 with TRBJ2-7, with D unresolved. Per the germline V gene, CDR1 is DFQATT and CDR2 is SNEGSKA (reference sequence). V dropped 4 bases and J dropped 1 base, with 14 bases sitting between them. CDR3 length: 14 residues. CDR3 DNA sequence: TGCAGTGCTATAGGGCGGAGCTCATCCTACGAGCAGTACTTC. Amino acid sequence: CSAIGRSSSYEQYF.

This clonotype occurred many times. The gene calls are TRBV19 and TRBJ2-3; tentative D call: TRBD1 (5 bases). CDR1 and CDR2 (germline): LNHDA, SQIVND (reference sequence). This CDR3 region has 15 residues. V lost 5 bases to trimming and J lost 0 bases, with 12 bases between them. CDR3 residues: CASSSDTASTDTQYF. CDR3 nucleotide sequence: TGTGCCAGTAGTTCGGACACCGCTAGCACAGATACGCAGTATTTT.

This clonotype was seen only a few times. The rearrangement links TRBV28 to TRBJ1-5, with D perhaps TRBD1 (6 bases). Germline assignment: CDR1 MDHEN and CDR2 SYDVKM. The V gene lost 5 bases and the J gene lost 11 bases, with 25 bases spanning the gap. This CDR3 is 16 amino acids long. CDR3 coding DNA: TGTGCCAGCAGTACACCAGGTGGGGGCATCAATCAAGCCCAGCATTTT. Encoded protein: CASSTPGGGINQAQHF.

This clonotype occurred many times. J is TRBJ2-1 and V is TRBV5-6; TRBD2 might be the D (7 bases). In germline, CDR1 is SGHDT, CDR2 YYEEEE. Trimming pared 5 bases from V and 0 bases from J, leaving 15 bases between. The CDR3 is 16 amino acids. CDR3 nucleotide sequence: TGTGCCAGCAGTGAGGGAGGGGGAAGCTCCTACAATGAGCAGTTCTTC. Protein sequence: CASSEGGGSSYNEQFF. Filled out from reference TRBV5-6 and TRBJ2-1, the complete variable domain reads DAGVTQSPTHLIKTRGQQVTLRCSPKSGHDTVSWYQQALGQGPQFIFQYYEEEERQRGNFPDRFSGHQFPNYSSELNVNALLLGDSALYLCASSEGGGSSYNEQFFGPGTRLTVL.

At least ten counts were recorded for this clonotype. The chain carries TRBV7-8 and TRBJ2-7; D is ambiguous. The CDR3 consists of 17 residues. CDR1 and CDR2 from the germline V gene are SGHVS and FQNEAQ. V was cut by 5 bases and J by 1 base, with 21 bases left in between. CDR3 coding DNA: TGTGCCAGCAGCCTCTCTGTCTCCCCTCTCCCTTCCTACGAGCAGTACTTC. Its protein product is CASSLSVSPLPSYEQYF.

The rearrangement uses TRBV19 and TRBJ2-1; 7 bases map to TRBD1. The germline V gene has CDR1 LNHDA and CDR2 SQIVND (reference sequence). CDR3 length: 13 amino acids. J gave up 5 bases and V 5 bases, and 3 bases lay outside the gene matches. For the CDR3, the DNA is TGTGCCAGTAGTGGGACAGTAAACAATGAGCAGTTCTTC. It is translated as CASSGTVNNEQFF.

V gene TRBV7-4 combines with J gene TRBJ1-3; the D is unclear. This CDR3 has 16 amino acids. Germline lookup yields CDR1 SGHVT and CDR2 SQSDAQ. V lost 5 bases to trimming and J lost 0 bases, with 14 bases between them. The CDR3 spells CASSPSKPFSGNTIYF. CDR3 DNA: TGTGCCAGCAGCCCCTCGAAGCCTTTCTCTGGAAACACCATATATTTT.

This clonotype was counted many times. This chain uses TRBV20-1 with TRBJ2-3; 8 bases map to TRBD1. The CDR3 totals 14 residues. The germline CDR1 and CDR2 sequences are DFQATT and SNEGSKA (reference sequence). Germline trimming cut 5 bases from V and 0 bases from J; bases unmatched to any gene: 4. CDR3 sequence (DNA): TGCAGTGCTCCTGGACAGGGAAGCACAGATACGCAGTATTTT. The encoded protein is CSAPGQGSTDTQYF.

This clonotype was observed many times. CDR3 nucleotide sequence: TGTGCCAGCAGCTTAGAACCGGGACCGGCCAAAAACATTCAGTACTTC. Translation gives CASSLEPGPAKNIQYF. V gene TRBV7-2 combines with J gene TRBJ2-4, with D perhaps being TRBD1 or TRBD2 (5 bases each). Germline V CDR1 and CDR2: SGHTA, FQGNSA. V gave up 1 base and J gave up 1 base, with 11 bases separating them. This CDR3 has 16 residues.

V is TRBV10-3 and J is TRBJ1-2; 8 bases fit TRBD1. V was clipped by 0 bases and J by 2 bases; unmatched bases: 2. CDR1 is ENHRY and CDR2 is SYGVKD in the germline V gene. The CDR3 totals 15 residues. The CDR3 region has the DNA TGTGCCATCAGTGAGTCGAGGACAGGGAACTATGGCTACACCTTC. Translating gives CAISESRTGNYGYTF.

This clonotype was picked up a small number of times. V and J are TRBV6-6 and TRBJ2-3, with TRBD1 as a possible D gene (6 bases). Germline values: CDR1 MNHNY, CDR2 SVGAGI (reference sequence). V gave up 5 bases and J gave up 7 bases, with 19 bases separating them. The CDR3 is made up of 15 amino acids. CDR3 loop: CASSTPTGLTNTQYF. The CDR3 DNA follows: TGTGCCAGCAGTACCCCGACAGGACTTACGAATACGCAGTATTTT.

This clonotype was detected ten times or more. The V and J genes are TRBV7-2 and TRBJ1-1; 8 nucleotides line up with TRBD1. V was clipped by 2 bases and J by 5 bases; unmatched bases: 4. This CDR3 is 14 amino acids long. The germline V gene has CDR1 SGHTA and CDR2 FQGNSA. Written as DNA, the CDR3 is TGTGCCAGCAGCTTACGACAGGGGCGGACTGAAGCTTTCTTT. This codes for CASSLRQGRTEAFF.

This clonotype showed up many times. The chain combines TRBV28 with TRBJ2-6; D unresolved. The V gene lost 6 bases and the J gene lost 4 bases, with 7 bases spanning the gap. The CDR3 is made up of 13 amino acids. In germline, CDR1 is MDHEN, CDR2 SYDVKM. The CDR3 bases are TGTGCCAGCAGGCAAGGGGGGGCCAACGTCCTGACTTTC. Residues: CASRQGGANVLTF.

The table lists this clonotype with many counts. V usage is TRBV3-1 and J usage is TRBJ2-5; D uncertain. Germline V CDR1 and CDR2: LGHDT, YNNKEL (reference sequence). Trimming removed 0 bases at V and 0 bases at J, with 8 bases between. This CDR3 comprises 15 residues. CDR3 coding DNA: TGTGCCAGCAGCCAAGACGGACGGGACCAAGAGACCCAGTACTTC. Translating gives CASSQDGRDQETQYF.

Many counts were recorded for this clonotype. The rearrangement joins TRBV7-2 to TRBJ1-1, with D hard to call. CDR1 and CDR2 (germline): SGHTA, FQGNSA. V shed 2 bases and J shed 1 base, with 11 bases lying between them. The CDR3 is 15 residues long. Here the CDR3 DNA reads TGTGCCAGCAGCTTAAAGGCCTCTTGGAACACTGAAGCTTTCTTT. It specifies CASSLKASWNTEAFF. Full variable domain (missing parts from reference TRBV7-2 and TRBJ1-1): GAGVSQSPSNKVTEKGKDVELRCDPISGHTALYWYRQSLGQGLEFLIYFQGNSAPDKSGLPSDRFSAERTGGSVSTLTIQRTQQEDSAVYLCASSLKASWNTEAFFGQGTRLTVV.

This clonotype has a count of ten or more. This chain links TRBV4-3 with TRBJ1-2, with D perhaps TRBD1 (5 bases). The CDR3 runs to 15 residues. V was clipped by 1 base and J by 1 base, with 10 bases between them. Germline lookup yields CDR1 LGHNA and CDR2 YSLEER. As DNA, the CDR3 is TGCGCCAGCAGCCAAGCCCCAGACAGTAACTATGGCTACACCTTC. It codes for CASSQAPDSNYGYTF.

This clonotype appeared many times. The CDR3, as DNA: TGTGCCAGCAGCTTAGTATCTCGCGGGCCCGCAACGGGGAGGACTGAAGCTTTCTTT. Translated, it gives CASSLVSRGPATGRTEAFF. The genes are TRBV7-2 and TRBJ1-1; D is ambiguous. V lost 1 base and J lost 5, with 26 bases in between. The CDR3 covers 19 residues. Germline CDR1 SGHTA, CDR2 FQGNSA.

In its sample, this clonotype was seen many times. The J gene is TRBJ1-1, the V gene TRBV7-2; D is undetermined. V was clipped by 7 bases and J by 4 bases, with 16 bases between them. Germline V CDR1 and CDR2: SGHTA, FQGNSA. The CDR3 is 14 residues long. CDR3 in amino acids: CASTPTRFRTEAFF. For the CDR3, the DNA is TGTGCCAGCACTCCTACGAGATTCCGCACTGAAGCTTTCTTT. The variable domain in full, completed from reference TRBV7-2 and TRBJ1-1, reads GAGVSQSPSNKVTEKGKDVELRCDPISGHTALYWYRQSLGQGLEFLIYFQGNSAPDKSGLPSDRFSAERTGGSVSTLTIQRTQQEDSAVYLCASTPTRFRTEAFFGQGTRLTVV.

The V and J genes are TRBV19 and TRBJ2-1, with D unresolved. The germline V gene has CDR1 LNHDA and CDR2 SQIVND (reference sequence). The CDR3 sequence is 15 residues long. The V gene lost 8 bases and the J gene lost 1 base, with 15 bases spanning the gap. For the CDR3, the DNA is TGTGCCAGTTCCGACCGATCCGATTCCTACAATGAGCAGTTCTTC. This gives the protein CASSDRSDSYNEQFF.

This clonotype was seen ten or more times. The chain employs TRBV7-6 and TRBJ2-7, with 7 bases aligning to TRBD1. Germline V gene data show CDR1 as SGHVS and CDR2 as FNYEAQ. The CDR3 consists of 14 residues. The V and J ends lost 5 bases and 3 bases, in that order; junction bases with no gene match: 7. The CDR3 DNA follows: TGTGCCAGCAGCCGGGACAGTAGTGTCTACGAGCAGTACTTC. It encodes CASSRDSSVYEQYF.

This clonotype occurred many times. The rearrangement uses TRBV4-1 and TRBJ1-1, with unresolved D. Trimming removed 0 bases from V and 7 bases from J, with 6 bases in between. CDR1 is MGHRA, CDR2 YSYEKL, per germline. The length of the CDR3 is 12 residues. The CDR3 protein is CASSQDGDEAFF. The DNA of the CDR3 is TGCGCCAGCAGCCAAGACGGAGATGAAGCTTTCTTT.

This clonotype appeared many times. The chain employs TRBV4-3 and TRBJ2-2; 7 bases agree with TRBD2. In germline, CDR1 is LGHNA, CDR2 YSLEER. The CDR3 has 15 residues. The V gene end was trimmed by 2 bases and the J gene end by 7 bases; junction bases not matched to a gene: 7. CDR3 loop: CASSQSTSSFGELFF. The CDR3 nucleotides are TGCGCCAGCAGCCAATCGACTAGCTCTTTCGGGGAGCTGTTTTTT.

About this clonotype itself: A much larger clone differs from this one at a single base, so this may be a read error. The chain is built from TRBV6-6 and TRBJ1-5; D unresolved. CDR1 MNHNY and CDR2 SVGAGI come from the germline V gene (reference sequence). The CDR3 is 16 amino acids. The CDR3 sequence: CASRYSEAFGNQPQHF. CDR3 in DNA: TGTGCCAGCAGATACTCCGAGGCCTTTGGGAATCAGCCCCAGCATTTT.

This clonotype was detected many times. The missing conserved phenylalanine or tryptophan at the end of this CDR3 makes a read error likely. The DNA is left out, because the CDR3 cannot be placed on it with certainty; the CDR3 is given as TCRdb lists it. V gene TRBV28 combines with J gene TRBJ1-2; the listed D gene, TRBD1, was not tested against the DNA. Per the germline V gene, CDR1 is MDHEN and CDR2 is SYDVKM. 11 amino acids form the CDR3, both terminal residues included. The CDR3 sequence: CASSSGRRLRY.

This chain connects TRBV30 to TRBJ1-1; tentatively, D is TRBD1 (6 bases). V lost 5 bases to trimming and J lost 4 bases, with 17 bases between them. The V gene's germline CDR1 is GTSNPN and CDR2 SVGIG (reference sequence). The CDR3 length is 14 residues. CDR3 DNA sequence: TGTGCCTGGTTCTCCGGGACACAAGGCACTGAAGCTTTCTTT. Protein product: CAWFSGTQGTEAFF. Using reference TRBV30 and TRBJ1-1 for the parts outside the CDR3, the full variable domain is SQTIHQWPATLVQPVGSPLSLECTVEGTSNPNLYWYRQAAGRGLQLLFYSVGIGQISSEVPQNLSASRPQDRQFILSSKKLLLSDSGFYLCAWFSGTQGTEAFFGQGTRLTVV.

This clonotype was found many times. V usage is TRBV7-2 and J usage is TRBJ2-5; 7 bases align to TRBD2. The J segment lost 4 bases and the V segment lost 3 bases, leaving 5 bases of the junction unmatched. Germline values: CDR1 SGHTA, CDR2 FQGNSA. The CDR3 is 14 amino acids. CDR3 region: CASSFPWGGETQYF. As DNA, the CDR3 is TGTGCCAGCAGCTTCCCTTGGGGGGGAGAGACCCAGTACTTC.